The TCR beta chain described here comes from a study of CD8 T cells in ankylosing spondylitis. Findings of the study overall: Several highly homologous variants formed a TCR beta motif that appeared characteristic of ankylosing spondylitis blood.

This clonotype was recorded many times. Antigen specificity is unknown. The CDR3 extends over 16 amino acids. With V trimmed by 4 bases and J by 2 bases, 9 bases remained unmatched. Germline CDR1 is MDHEN and CDR2 is SYDVKM. One entry per CDR3 protein, called by TCRdb with MiXCR from the 5' RACE reads. The top ten clones hold approximately 8% of a sample with 40,000 to 55,000 distinct CDR3 sequences, 7.4% of them seen once. This chain joins TRBV28 and TRBJ2-3; TRBD1 aligns across 7 bases. The sample consisted of blood, either unsorted or a sorted T cell fraction (not recorded which). The receptor was isolated from a female donor with ankylosing spondylitis or in good health (not recorded which). DNA for the CDR3: TGTGCCAGCAGTTCGCGACAGGGTGGGAACACAGATACGCAGTATTTT. It codes for CASSSRQGGNTDTQYF.